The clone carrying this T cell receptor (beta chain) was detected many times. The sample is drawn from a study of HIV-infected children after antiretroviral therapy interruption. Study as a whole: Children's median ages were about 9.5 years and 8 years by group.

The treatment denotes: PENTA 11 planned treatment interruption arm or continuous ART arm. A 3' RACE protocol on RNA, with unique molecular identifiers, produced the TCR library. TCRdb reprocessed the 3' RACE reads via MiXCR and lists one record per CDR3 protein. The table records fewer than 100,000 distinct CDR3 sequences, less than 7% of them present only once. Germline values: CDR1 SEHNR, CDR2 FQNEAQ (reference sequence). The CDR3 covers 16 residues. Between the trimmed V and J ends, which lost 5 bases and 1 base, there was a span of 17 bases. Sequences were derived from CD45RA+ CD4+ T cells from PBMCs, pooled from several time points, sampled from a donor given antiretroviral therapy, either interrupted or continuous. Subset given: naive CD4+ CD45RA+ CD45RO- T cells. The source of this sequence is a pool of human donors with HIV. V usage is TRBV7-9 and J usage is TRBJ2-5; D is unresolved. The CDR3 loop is CASSLTGRRSQETQYF. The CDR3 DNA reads TGTGCCAGCAGCCTAACGGGCCGCAGGAGCCAAGAGACCCAGTACTTC.